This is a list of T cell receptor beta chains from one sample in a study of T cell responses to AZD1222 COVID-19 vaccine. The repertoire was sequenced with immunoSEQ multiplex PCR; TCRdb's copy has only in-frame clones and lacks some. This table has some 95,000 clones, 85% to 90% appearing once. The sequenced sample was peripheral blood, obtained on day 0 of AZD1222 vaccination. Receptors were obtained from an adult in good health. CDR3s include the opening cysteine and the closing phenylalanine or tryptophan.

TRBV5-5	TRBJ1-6	CASSLGRNPRSYPLHF
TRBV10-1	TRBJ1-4	CASSDWTSTEKLFF
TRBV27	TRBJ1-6	CASSFLGSNSPLHF
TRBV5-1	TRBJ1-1	CASRELNTEAFF
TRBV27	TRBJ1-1	CASRPRQGVDTEAFF
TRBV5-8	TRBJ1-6	CASSLRDSRIDSPLHF
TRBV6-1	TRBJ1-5	CASSEDPGQGKGGNQPQHF
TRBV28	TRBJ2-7	CASSAFWGVNYEQYF
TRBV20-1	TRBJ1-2	CSASGGAGVSYGYTF
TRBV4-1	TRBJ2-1	CASSLREGLYNEQFF
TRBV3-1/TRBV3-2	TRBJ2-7	CASSLSPGQGRSEQYF
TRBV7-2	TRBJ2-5	CASSTQGWETQYF
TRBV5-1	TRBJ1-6	CASSLGQGESPLHF
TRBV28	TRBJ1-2	CASRTASYGYTF
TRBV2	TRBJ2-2	CASSDGRTGELFF
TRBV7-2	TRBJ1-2	CASSLQGSVYGYTF
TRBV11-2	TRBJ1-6	CASSLASRVGSPLHF
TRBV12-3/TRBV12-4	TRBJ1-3	CASSSHPNTIYF
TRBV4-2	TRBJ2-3	CASSPRQGKEDTQYF
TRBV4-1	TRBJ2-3	CASSQDGGSTDTQYF
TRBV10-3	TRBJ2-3	CAISESDGGGGRDTQYF
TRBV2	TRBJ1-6	CASSEEGHRNSPLHF
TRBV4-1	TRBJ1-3	CASSQPRTGSGNTIYF
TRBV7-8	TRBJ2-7	CASSLSPGDEQYF
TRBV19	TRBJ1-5	CASSVAGNQPQHF
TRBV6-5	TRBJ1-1	CASSSETRQGLGAFF
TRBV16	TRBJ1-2	CARNAKGTARGYTF
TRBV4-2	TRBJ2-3	CASSQSTFATDTQYF
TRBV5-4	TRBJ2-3	CASSSLSGQGADTQYF
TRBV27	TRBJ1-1	CASKEGPNTEAFF
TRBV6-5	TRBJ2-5	CASRAPGEETQYF
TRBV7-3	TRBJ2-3	CASSFLAGGPDTQYF
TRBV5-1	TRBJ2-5	CASSLGGTLGMETQYF
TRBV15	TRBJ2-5	CATSPQGPPETQYF
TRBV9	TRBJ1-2	CASSGNEGRYYGYTF
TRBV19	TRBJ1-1	CASSYRRQGNTEAFF
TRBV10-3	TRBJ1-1	CAISETQEWTEAFF
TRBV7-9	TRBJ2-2	CASSSWTGGGTGELFF
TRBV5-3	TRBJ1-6	CARSPRGRTYNSPLHF
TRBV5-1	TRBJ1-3	CASSADIGNTIYF
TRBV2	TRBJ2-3	CASKGGVSTDTQYF
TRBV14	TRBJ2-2	CASSQYRRASGGINTGELFF
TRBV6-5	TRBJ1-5	CAVGDINGLQPQHF
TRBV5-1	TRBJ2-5	CASSLDAYQETQYF
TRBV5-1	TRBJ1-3	CASSLVGTGNTIYF
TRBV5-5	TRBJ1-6	CASSGRRERYNSPLHF